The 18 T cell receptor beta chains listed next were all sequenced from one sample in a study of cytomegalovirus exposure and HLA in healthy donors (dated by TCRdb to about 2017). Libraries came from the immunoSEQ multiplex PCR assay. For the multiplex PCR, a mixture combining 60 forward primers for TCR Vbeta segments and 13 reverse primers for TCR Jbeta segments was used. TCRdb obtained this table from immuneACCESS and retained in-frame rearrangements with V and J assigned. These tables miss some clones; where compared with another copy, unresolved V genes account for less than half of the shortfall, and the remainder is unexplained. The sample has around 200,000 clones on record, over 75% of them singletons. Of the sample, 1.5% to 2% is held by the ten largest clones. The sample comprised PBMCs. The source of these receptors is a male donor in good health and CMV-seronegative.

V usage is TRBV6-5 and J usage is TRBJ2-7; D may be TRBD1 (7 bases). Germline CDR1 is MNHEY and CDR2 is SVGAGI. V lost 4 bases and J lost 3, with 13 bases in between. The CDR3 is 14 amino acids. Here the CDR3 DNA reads TGTGCCAGCAGTTCGACAGGGAGGAACTACGAGCAGTACTTC. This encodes CASSSTGRNYEQYF.

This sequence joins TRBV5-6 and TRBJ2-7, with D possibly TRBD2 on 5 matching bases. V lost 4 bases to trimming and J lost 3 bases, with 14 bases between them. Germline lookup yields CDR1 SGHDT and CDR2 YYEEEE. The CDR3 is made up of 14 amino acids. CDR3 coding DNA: TGTGCCAGCAGCCCGTGGACTGAGAACTACGAGCAGTACTTC. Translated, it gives CASSPWTENYEQYF.

The CDR3 region is CASSYVWRGETQYF. As DNA, the CDR3 is TGTGCCAGCAGTTATGTATGGAGGGGAGAGACCCAGTACTTC. The chain uses TRBV7-9 and TRBJ2-5, with a weak D call TRBD2 (6 bases). CDR1 and CDR2 (germline): SEHNR, FQNEAQ (reference sequence). V was pared by 6 bases and J by 4 bases, with 15 bases between. The CDR3 runs 14 residues.

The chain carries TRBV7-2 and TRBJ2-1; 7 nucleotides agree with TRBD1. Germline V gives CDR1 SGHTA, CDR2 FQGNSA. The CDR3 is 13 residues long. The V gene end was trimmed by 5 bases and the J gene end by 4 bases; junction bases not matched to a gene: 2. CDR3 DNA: TGTGCCAGCAGCGAACAGGGGTACAATGAGCAGTTCTTC. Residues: CASSEQGYNEQFF.

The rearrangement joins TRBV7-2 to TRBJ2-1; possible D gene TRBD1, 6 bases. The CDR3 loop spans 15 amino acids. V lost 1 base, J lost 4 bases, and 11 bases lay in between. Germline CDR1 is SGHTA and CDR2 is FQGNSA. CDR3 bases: TGTGCCAGCAGCTTAGACACAGGGCGGTACAATGAGCAGTTCTTC. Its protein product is CASSLDTGRYNEQFF.

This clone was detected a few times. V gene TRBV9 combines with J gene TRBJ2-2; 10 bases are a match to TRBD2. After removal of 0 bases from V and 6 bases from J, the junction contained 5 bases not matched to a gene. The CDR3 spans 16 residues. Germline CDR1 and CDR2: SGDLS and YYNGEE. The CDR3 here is CASSVDYGTSAGELFF. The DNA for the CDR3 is TGTGCCAGCAGCGTAGATTACGGGACTAGCGCCGGGGAGCTGTTTTTT.

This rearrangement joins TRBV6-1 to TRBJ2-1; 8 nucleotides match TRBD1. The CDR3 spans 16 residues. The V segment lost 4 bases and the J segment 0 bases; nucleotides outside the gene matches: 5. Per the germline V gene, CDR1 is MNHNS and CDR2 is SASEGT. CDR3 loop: CASSAPGGLSYNEQFF. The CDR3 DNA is TGTGCCAGCAGTGCTCCAGGGGGCCTCTCCTACAATGAGCAGTTCTTC.

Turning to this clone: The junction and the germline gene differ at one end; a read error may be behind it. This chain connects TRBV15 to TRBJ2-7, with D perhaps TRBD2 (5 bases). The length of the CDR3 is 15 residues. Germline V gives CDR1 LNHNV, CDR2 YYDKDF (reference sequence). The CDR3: CATSRDQAADYAQYF. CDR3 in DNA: TGTGCCACCAGCAGAGATCAGGCGGCAGACTACGCGCAGTACTTC.

In DNA, the CDR3 is TGTGCCAGCAGTTCCCGGGACAGGGGGCGATACGAGCAGTACTTC. It codes for CASSSRDRGRYEQYF. The rearrangement links TRBV6-5 to TRBJ2-7; 12 nucleotides align to TRBD1. With V trimmed by 4 bases and J by 4 bases, 5 bases remained unmatched. The germline V gene encodes CDR1 MNHEY and CDR2 SVGAGI. The CDR3 consists of 15 residues.

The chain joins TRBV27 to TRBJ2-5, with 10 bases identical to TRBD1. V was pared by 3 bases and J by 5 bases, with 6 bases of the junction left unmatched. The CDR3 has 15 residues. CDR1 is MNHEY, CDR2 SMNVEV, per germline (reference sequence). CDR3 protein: CASSFRDRGRETQYF. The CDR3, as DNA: TGTGCCAGCAGTTTCCGGGACAGGGGACGGGAGACCCAGTACTTC.

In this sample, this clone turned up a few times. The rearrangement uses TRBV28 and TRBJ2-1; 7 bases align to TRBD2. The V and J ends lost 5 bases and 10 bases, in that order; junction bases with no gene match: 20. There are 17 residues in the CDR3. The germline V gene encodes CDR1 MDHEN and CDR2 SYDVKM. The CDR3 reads CASSLVPLLQRDEEQFF. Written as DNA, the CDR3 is TGTGCCAGCAGTCTCGTACCATTGCTTCAGCGGGATGAGGAGCAGTTCTTC.

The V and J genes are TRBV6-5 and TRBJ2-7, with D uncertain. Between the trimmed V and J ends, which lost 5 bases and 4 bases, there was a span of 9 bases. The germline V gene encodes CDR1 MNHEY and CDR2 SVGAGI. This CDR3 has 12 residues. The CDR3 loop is CASSVHSYEQYF. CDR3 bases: TGTGCCAGCAGTGTCCACAGTTACGAGCAGTACTTC.

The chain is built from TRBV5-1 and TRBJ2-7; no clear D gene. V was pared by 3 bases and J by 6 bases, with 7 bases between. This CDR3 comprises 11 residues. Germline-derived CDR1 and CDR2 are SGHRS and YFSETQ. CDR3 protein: CASSSQSEQYF. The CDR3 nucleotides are TGCGCCAGCAGCTCCCAGTCCGAGCAGTACTTC.

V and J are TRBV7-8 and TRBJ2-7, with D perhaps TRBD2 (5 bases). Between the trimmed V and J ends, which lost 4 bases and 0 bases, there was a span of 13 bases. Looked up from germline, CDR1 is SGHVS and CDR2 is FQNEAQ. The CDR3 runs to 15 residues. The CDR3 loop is CASSSRTGSSYEQYF. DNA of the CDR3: TGTGCCAGCAGCTCAAGGACGGGAAGCTCCTACGAGCAGTACTTC.

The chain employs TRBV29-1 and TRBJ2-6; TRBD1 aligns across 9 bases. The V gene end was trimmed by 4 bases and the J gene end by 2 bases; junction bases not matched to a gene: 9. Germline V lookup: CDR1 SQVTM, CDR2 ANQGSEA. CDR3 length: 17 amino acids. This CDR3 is CSVGVRTGVPGANVLTF. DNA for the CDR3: TGCAGCGTTGGGGTGCGGACAGGGGTCCCTGGGGCCAACGTCCTGACTTTC. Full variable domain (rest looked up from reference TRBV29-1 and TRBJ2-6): SAVISQKPSRDICQRGTSLTIQCQVDSQVTMMFWYRQQPGQSLTLIATANQGSEATYESGFVIDKFPISRPNLTFSTLTVSNMSPEDSSIYLCSVGVRTGVPGANVLTFGAGSRLTVL.

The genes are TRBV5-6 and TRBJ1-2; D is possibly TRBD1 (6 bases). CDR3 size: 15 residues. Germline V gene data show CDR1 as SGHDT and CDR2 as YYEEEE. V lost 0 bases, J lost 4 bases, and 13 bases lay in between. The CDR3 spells CASSLGRGAVYGYTF. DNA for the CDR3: TGTGCCAGCAGCTTGGGCCGGGGGGCGGTCTATGGCTACACCTTC.

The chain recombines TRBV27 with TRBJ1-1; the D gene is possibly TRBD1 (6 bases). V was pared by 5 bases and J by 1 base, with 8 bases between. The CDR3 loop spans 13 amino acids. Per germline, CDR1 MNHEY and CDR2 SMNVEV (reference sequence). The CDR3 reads CASSTGPNTEAFF. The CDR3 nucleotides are TGTGCCAGCAGTACAGGGCCGAACACTGAAGCTTTCTTT.

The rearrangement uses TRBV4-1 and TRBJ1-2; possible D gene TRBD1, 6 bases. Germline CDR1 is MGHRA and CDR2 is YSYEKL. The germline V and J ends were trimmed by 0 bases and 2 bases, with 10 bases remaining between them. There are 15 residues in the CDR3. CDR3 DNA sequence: TGCGCCAGCAGCCAAGAAAGAACAGGGAACTATGGCTACACCTTC. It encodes CASSQERTGNYGYTF.